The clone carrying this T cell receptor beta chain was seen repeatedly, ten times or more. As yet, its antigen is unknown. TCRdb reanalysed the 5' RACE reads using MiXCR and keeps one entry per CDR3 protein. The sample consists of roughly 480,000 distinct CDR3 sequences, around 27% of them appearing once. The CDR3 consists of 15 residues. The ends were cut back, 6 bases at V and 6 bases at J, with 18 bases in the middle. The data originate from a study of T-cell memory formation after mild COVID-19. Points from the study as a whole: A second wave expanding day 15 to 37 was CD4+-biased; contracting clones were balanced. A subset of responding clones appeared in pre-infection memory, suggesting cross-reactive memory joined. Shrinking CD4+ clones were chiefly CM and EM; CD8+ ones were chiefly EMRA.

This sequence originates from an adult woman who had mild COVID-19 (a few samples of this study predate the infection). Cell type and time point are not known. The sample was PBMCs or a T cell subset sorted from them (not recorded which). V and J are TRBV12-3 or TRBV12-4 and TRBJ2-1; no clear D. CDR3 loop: CASRGNRYLRNEQFF. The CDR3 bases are TGTGCCAGCAGAGGCAACAGATACCTTCGCAATGAGCAGTTCTTC.